This T cell receptor beta chain is drawn from a study of T cell repertoires in cytomegalovirus infection (dated by TCRdb to about 2019). A note on the overall study: Peptide stimulations targeted recently identified HLA-C-restricted CMV epitopes, whose presentation resists viral immunomodulation, together with well-studied HLA-B-restricted epitopes. The HLA type of each donor mattered for the analysis, because public TCR beta signatures pointed to carriage of CMV infection along with the matching HLA type.

There are many counts of this clonotype. The antigen this receptor binds is unknown. Per-base qualities were not stored, and no clone one base away is much larger. CDR1 and CDR2 are read off the germline V gene as SGHDT and YYEEEE. A distance of 14 bases separates the germline ends of V and J, which lose 0 bases and 5 bases respectively. The CDR3 covers 15 residues, taking in both the cysteine and the phenylalanine. The only DNA kept is the CDR3, 45 bases in frame from the first base. Overall study results and their limits: In both this cohort and an independent 352-donor cohort, the cumulative frequency of public TCR beta family members distinguished carriers of CMV infection plus the relevant HLA type. The ex vivo response was dominated by HLA-C-restricted CMV-specific TCR beta clonotypes, which also provided the single most frequent clonotype in two of eight donors.

Sequencer: Illumina HiSeq 1500. TCRdb trimmed public reads at Q25 via fastp, called clones via MiXCR and kept in-frame beta chains. Each CDR3 protein gets just one entry, which takes the most common genes and DNA from the rows behind it. The sample includes 90,000 to 110,000 distinct CDR3 sequences, with 25% to 35% observed a single time. The top ten constitute about 81% of the sample. Explained via the paper, the treatment or condition label denotes: in vitro stimulation with specific CMV peptide epitopes to enrich CMV-specific T cells. Sequences were derived from CD8+ T cells from cultured PBMCs, sampled from culture after CMV antigen stimulation. The chain employs TRBV5-6 and TRBJ1-2; the D gene cannot be named for sure. The TCR comes from a human donor in good health (CMV status not recorded). Some clones in this sample may be carry-over from other donors' samples. CDR3 sequence: CASSLGPAGNYGYTF. The DNA is as follows: TGTGCCAGCAGCTTGGGTCCAGCGGGAAATTATGGCTACACCTTC.